Listed below are T cell receptor beta chains from one sample, sequenced in a study of response to subunit inactivated influenza vaccine. TCRdb re-derived calls from the RT-PCR reads in MiXCR, one entry per CDR3 protein. Seen here are about 540,000 distinct CDR3 sequences, around a quarter observed once, and the top ten hold around 2.8%. These same records also appear under a second study, on T cells expressing NK-cell markers.

The source material was CD4+ T cells sorted from PBMCs, sampled about 12 days after vaccination. The receptors shown here come from a man aged 50 to 59 who received an inactivated influenza vaccine. Both conserved end residues are part of each CDR3. The D gene is left open where the match is weak. For some rows the clone size is stated as once, few or many, or as a class when expanded; others skip it.

j_call d_call clone_size v_call cdr3_nt cdr3_aa
TRBJ2-5 TRBD2 . TRBV7-2 TGTGCCAGCAGCTTAGCGGGTCTAGCGGGTGGGGAGACCCAGTACTTC CASSLAGLAGGETQYF
TRBJ2-7 . few TRBV28 TGTGCCAGCAGGGGGGGGGCAGGGAACTCCTACGAGCAGTACTTC CASRGGAGNSYEQYF
TRBJ1-3 . few TRBV5-4 TGTGCCAGCAGCTTGGCCGGAGGCAGGCCCTCTGGAAACACCATATATTTT CASSLAGGRPSGNTIYF
TRBJ2-1 . many TRBV11-1 TGTGCCAGCAGCTTATCCCGGCCCGACAGGAGCTCCTACAATGAGCAGTTCTTC CASSLSRPDRSSYNEQFF
TRBJ1-1 . few TRBV7-2 TGTGCCAGCAGCCGTACAGGGAGAGTATTAGGGAACACTGAAGCTTTCTTT CASSRTGRVLGNTEAFF
TRBJ1-1 . . TRBV4-2 TGTGCCAGCAGCCAAGATTTCGGACGTCCGAACACTGAAGCTTTCTTT CASSQDFGRPNTEAFF
TRBJ2-5 . few TRBV15 TGTGCCACCAGCAGAGATAACGAACCCCTAGCAGAGACCCAGTACTTC CATSRDNEPLAETQYF
TRBJ2-1 TRBD2 . TRBV10-3 TGTGCCATCAGTAGGACTAGCGGGAGGGCCGGTGTCGGCAATGAGCAGTTCTTC CAISRTSGRAGVGNEQFF
TRBJ1-5 TRBD1 . TRBV20-1 TGCACCATAGGGACAGGCTATAGCAATCAGCCCCAGCATTTT CTIGTGYSNQPQHF
TRBJ2-7 TRBD1 many TRBV12-3/TRBV12-4 TGTGCCAGCAGCCTGGGGACAGGGGGCCCCTACGAGCAGTACTTC CASSLGTGGPYEQYF
TRBJ2-7 TRBD1 many TRBV7-2 TGTGCCAGCAGCCAAACAGGGGGCGCATCTCACGAGCAGTACTTC CASSQTGGASHEQYF
TRBJ2-7 . few TRBV6-5 TGTGCCAGCAGTTACTCGCGCGGGGAGGTATACGAGCAGTACTTC CASSYSRGEVYEQYF
TRBJ2-2 . many TRBV12-3/TRBV12-4 TGTGCCAGCAGTCTCAGACAGTCCGGGGAGCTGTTTTTT CASSLRQSGELFF
TRBJ2-1 . . TRBV28 TGTGCCAGCAGTGAGGGAGGCCTTTACAATGAGCAGTTCTTC CASSEGGLYNEQFF
TRBJ2-2 TRBD2 . TRBV20-1 TGCAGTGCTAGAGACCAGCGGGGACCGAACACCGGGGAGCTGTTTTTT CSARDQRGPNTGELFF
TRBJ2-3 . few TRBV11-2 TGTGCCAGCAGCGTGGACGCTGCTAGCACAGATACGCAGTATTTT CASSVDAASTDTQYF